One sample yielded the 5 T cell receptor beta chains listed below, sequenced in a study of tissue T cells after allogeneic stem cell transplantation. The time point is: mouse harvest day 7 after allogeneic transplant. Mouse grafts combined 10^7 T-cell-depleted bone marrow cells with 10^6 splenic CD5+ T cells. The assay was immunoSEQ multiplex PCR, and TCRdb's table has in-frame clones only and misses some. This sample has about 11,000 clones, with under 40% found just once. The sequencing sample was made of skin. The source is a female BALB/c mouse given C57BL/6 T cells with graft-versus-host disease after an allogeneic hematopoietic cell transplant.

A remark on this clone: Gene names and germline match the mouse. The read ends 1 residue shy of where the CDR3 ends; the end is completed using the germline J gene. The chain carries TRBV26 and TRBJ2-4; D could derive from TRBD1 or TRBD2 (6 bases each). In germline, CDR1 is KGHPV, CDR2 FQNQEV (reference sequence). V dropped 0 bases and J dropped 6 bases, with 13 bases sitting between them. The CDR3 totals 15 residues. CDR3 DNA (partial): TGTGCCAGCAGTCTGTCTGGGGGCGCGGGGAACACCTTGTAC. It encodes CASSLSGGAGNTLY. The CDR3 in full is CASSLSGGAGNTLYF.

A remark on this clone: Gene labels here are mouse ones. The read falls 1 residue short of the CDR3 end, and the missing part is taken from the germline J gene. V and J are TRBV19 and TRBJ1-2; a weak D match, TRBD1 (5 bases). This CDR3 spans 14 amino acids. Trimming took 4 bases from V and 0 from J, leaving 10 bases between them. Germline values: CDR1 FNHDT, CDR2 SITEND (reference sequence). The sequenced CDR3 bases are TGTGCCAGCAGTTCGGACATTACAAACTCCGACTACACC. Translating it yields CASSSDITNSDYT. The CDR3 as a whole reads CASSSDITNSDYTF.

This clone is deemed medium-sized (0.01 to 0.1%). Germline and genes here are mouse. The read halts 1 residue ahead of the CDR3 end, with the missing end drawn from the germline J gene. J is TRBJ1-2 and V is TRBV26; D is uncertain. Trimming removed 0 bases from V and 0 bases from J, with 8 bases in between. The CDR3 length is 15 residues. CDR1 is KGHPV, CDR2 FQNQEV, per germline (reference sequence). CDR3 region: CASSLSTATNSDYTF. CDR3 bases read: TGTGCCAGCAGTCTGTCGACGGCAACAAACTCCGACTACACC.

This clone has just one count. The gene symbols are mouse symbols. The read halts 1 residue ahead of the CDR3 end, with the missing end drawn from the germline J gene. The chain carries TRBV26 and TRBJ1-1; 7 bases line up with TRBD1. The CDR3 contains 13 residues. Per the germline V gene, CDR1 is KGHPV and CDR2 is FQNQEV (reference sequence). Unmatched junction bases numbered 5, after V lost 4 bases and J lost 6 bases. The CDR3: CASSPWDRPEVFF. The DNA read from the CDR3 is TGTGCCAGCAGTCCCTGGGACAGACCAGAAGTCTTC. Filled out from reference TRBV26 and TRBJ1-1, the complete variable domain reads NSKVIQTPRYLVKGQGQKAKMRCIPEKGHPVVFWYQQNKNNEFKFLINFQNQEVLQQIDMTEKRFSAECPSNSPCSLEIQSSEAGDSALYLCASSPWDRPEVFFGKGTRLTVV.

This clone was counted only a few times. The listed genes are named as in mouse. The read ends 1 residue before the CDR3 terminus; that terminus is restored from the germline J gene. The rearrangement links TRBV13-2 to TRBJ2-3, with 7 bases aligning to TRBD2. The CDR3 covers 16 residues. J gave up 0 bases and V 0 bases, and 4 bases lay outside the gene matches. Germline CDR1 NNHNN, CDR2 SYGAGS (reference sequence). The CDR3 protein is CASGDAWGSSAETLYF. The CDR3 DNA, read in part, is TGTGCCAGCGGTGATGCCTGGGGGTCTAGTGCAGAAACGCTGTAT.